The clone carrying this TCR beta chain was found many times. No antigen is known for it. The study enrolled patients aged 18 to 65 with newly diagnosed hyperthyroidism of under 2 months' duration. From under 12 ml of fresh peripheral blood, PBMCs were isolated. Amplified TCR beta CDR3 regions came from RNA transcripts. The HTBI primer set was used in a first-round RT-PCR of the TCR CDR3. TCRdb called the multiplex PCR reads again in MiXCR, with one record for every CDR3 protein. The sample holds roughly 260,000 distinct CDR3 sequences, about 14% seen once. The record originates from a study of T cells in Graves' hyperthyroidism and ophthalmopathy. Turning to the study itself: Peripheral blood sampling occurred at initial diagnosis, before any treatment. Study-wide results and limits: Most clonotypes expanded in the thyroid (above 0.001) were also present in blood.

Trimming took off 1 base at V and 0 bases at J, with 10 bases between the two ends. The CDR3 loop spans 14 amino acids. The germline V gene encodes CDR1 DFQATT and CDR2 SNEGSKA (reference sequence). This chain connects TRBV20-1 to TRBJ2-7; D remains ambiguous. The sequence was collected from a middle-aged woman with Graves' hyperthyroidism that later progressed to Graves' ophthalmopathy. The source material was blood. DNA of the CDR3: TGCAGTGCTAGAGTTCATTGGTCCTCCTACGAGCAGTACTTC. Residues: CSARVHWSSYEQYF.